This T cell receptor beta chain came from a study of human T cells and chemical hapten exposure. TCRdb re-analysed the RACE reads in MiXCR, keeping a single row per CDR3 protein. Of 35,000 to 50,000 distinct CDR3 sequences in the sample, about 10% were seen once. Sample time point: pre-sensitization, week 0. This sample's treatment: therapeutic diphenylcyclopropenone sensitization with weekly scalp DPC. Trimming took 1 base from V and 0 from J, leaving 9 bases between them. Germline-derived CDR1 and CDR2 are DFQATT and SNEGSKA (reference sequence). The CDR3 covers 14 residues. This clonotype turned up a few times.

The specimen comprised whole blood, sampled in connection with sensitization to the hapten diphenylcyclopropenone (DPC). The gene calls are TRBV20-1 and TRBJ2-5; D unclear. The clonotype comes from a man aged 30 to 39 with alopecia areata. Some clones in this sample may be carry-over from other donors' samples. In DNA form, the CDR3 reads TGCAGTGCTAGAGGAACTGGATACCAAGAGACCCAGTACTTC. Amino acid sequence: CSARGTGYQETQYF.